The 13 T cell receptor beta chains below all came from one sample that was sequenced in a study of blood T cell repertoires in COVID-19. The data were produced by immunoSEQ multiplex PCR, yet TCRdb's version contains in-frame clones alone and is incomplete. The table shows around 77,000 clones, with 85% occurring only once. What was sequenced was peripheral blood. These receptors originate from a man older than 75 with acute or convalescent COVID-19.

The rearrangement uses TRBV6-6 and TRBJ2-3; the match to TRBD2 covers 10 bases. With V trimmed by 2 bases and J by 4 bases, 3 bases remained unmatched. This CDR3 region has 15 residues. Looked up from germline, CDR1 is MNHNY and CDR2 is SVGAGI (reference sequence). The CDR3 loop is CASSYRAGGADTQYF. DNA for the CDR3: TGTGCCAGCAGTTACAGAGCGGGGGGGGCAGATACGCAGTATTTT.

V usage is TRBV10-3 and J usage is TRBJ1-1, with D possibly matching TRBD1 (5 bases). Trimming cost V 0 bases and J 2 bases, with 10 bases left between them. The CDR3 sequence is 15 residues long. CDR1 ENHRY and CDR2 SYGVKD come from the germline V gene. This chain's CDR3 is CAISESNRKNTEAFF. CDR3 coding DNA: TGTGCCATCAGTGAGTCAAACAGGAAAAACACTGAAGCTTTCTTT.

This chain links TRBV7-2 with TRBJ2-3; no firm D call. CDR3 length: 14 amino acids. Per germline, CDR1 SGHTA and CDR2 FQGNSA. Trimming pared 5 bases from V and 5 bases from J, leaving 14 bases between. The CDR3 loop is CASSPTRSRDTQYF. DNA of the CDR3: TGTGCCAGCAGCCCCACGCGATCTCGAGATACGCAGTATTTT.

CDR3 DNA sequence: TGTGCCAGCAGCTACGAGGGATATGGCTACACCTTC. Its protein is CASSYEGYGYTF. The chain uses TRBV5-6 and TRBJ1-2; the D is unclear. Trimming stripped 3 bases from V and 5 bases from J, with 8 bases between. CDR1 SGHDT and CDR2 YYEEEE come from the germline V gene. The CDR3 spans 12 residues.

This clone was seen only a few times. The chain recombines TRBV5-4 with TRBJ2-7; 11 bases line up with TRBD1. The V gene's germline CDR1 is SGHNT and CDR2 YYREEE (reference sequence). The J segment lost 4 bases and the V segment lost 3 bases, leaving 9 bases of the junction unmatched. The CDR3 runs 16 residues. The chain's CDR3 is CASSSGPGTGGYEQYF. CDR3 in DNA: TGTGCCAGCAGCTCAGGGCCAGGGACAGGGGGTTACGAGCAGTACTTC.

The chain links TRBV28 to TRBJ2-7, with 8 bases fitting TRBD2. CDR1 and CDR2 from the germline V gene are MDHEN and SYDVKM. There are 16 residues in the CDR3. The V segment lost 5 bases and the J segment 0 bases; nucleotides outside the gene matches: 9. CDR3 sequence: CASSPPGLANSYEQYF. DNA for the CDR3: TGTGCCAGCAGTCCCCCCGGACTAGCAAACTCCTACGAGCAGTACTTC.

V and J are TRBV10-3 and TRBJ2-4, with TRBD2 matching over 7 bases. V lost 4 bases, J lost 2 bases, and 5 bases stayed unmatched. This CDR3 is built from 15 residues. CDR1 and CDR2 (germline): ENHRY, SYGVKD. CDR3 residues: CAISASSGTKNIQYF. DNA for the CDR3: TGTGCCATCAGTGCCTCGAGCGGGACCAAAAACATTCAGTACTTC.

This clone was seen only a few times. The rearrangement uses TRBV11-2 and TRBJ2-7, with D perhaps TRBD2 (5 bases). The V gene's germline CDR1 is SGHAT and CDR2 FQNNGV. CDR3 length: 12 residues. V shed 3 bases and J shed 4 bases, with 7 bases lying between them. The CDR3 DNA follows: TGTGCCAGCAGCTTTTCGGGGTACGAGCAGTACTTC. Its protein product is CASSFSGYEQYF.

The sample holds a few counts of this clone. The CDR3 DNA reads as TGTGCCAGCAGCTCTGACAGGGGCTCCCTTTTAAGAGCTTTCTTT. Translating it yields CASSSDRGSLLRAFF. The rearrangement uses TRBV28 and TRBJ1-1; 8 nucleotides align to TRBD1. Germline CDR1 reads MDHEN; CDR2 reads SYDVKM. CDR3 size: 15 residues. V dropped 6 bases and J dropped 10; count of bases not matched to a gene: 16. Complete variable domain (other parts from reference TRBV28 and TRBJ1-1): DVKVTQSSRYLVKRTGEKVFLECVQDMDHENMFWYRQDPGLGLRLIYFSYDVKMKEKGDIPEGYSVSREKKERFSLILESASTNQTSMYLCASSSDRGSLLRAFFGQGTRLTVV.

V gene TRBV3-1 (or the pseudogene TRBV3-2) combines with J gene TRBJ2-1; TRBD2 matches 14 bases. The CDR3 loop spans 18 amino acids. The germline CDR1 and CDR2 sequences are LGHDT and YNNKEL (reference sequence). The J segment lost 9 bases and the V segment lost 0 bases, leaving 10 bases of the junction unmatched. The CDR3 here is CASSQDPRGLAGDPEQFF. Written as DNA, the CDR3 is TGTGCCAGCAGCCAAGATCCAAGGGGACTAGCGGGAGACCCTGAGCAGTTCTTC.

The chain employs TRBV7-2 and TRBJ1-1, with 9 bases fitting TRBD1. Germline V gene data show CDR1 as SGHTA and CDR2 as FQGNSA. This CDR3 spans 17 amino acids. Trimming removed 1 base from V and 3 bases from J; junction bases left unmatched: 9. CDR3 in amino acids: CASSLGLGDRVYTEAFF. The CDR3 DNA follows: TGTGCCAGCAGCTTAGGGTTGGGGGACAGGGTGTACACTGAAGCTTTCTTT. The full variable domain, rest sourced from reference TRBV7-2 and TRBJ1-1, is GAGVSQSPSNKVTEKGKDVELRCDPISGHTALYWYRQSLGQGLEFLIYFQGNSAPDKSGLPSDRFSAERTGGSVSTLTIQRTQQEDSAVYLCASSLGLGDRVYTEAFFGQGTRLTVV.

The chain couples TRBV9 to TRBJ1-1, with D maybe TRBD1 (6 bases). The CDR3 sequence is 14 residues long. The germline V and J ends were trimmed by 0 bases and 6 bases, with 12 bases remaining between them. From germline, CDR1 is SGDLS and CDR2 YYNGEE. The CDR3 sequence: CASSVDSQGPEAFF. CDR3 sequence (DNA): TGTGCCAGCAGCGTAGACTCGCAGGGGCCTGAAGCTTTCTTT.

The chain employs TRBV5-1 and TRBJ2-2; TRBD1 agrees at 9 bases. V lost 4 bases to trimming and J lost 5 bases; unmatched junction nucleotides: 3. The germline V gene has CDR1 SGHRS and CDR2 YFSETQ. The CDR3 loop spans 14 amino acids. This CDR3 reads CASSAGQGTGELFF. DNA of the CDR3: TGCGCCAGCAGCGCGGGACAGGGAACCGGGGAGCTGTTTTTT.